The rows below give T cell receptor beta chains drawn from one sample of a study of blood T cell repertoires in COVID-19. Clones were read by immunoSEQ multiplex PCR, and TCRdb kept only the in-frame ones, dropping some. The data show hundreds of thousands of clones, approximately 88% seen once. The sample taken for sequencing was PBMCs or T cells enriched from blood (not recorded which). These receptors came from a man aged 60 to 69 who had recovered from COVID-19. Each CDR3 is given with its conserved first and last residue. Each record gives: clone size, V gene, D gene, J gene, CDR3 protein, CDR3 DNA. A D gene is named only where the DNA matches it firmly. A row's size may be missing; if present it is once, few, many or a size class.

abundance: NA
v_gene: TRBV28
d_gene: NA
j_gene: TRBJ2-3
CDR3aa: CASSSFRGGTDTQYF
CDR3nt: TGTGCCAGCAGTTCGTTCAGAGGGGGTACAGATACGCAGTATTTT

abundance: NA
v_gene: TRBV7-8
d_gene: TRBD2
j_gene: TRBJ2-5
CDR3aa: CASSLTSGSLSYF
CDR3nt: TGTGCCAGCAGCCTGACTAGCGGGAGTCTCTCGTACTTC

abundance: NA
v_gene: TRBV7-3
d_gene: NA
j_gene: TRBJ2-7
CDR3aa: CASTPWVWGPKSSYEQYF
CDR3nt: TGTGCCAGCACCCCCTGGGTTTGGGGCCCGAAGAGCTCCTACGAGCAGTACTTC

abundance: NA
v_gene: TRBV5-1
d_gene: TRBD2
j_gene: TRBJ2-5
CDR3aa: CASSLSPAAGGVTQYF
CDR3nt: TGCGCCAGCAGCTTAAGCCCCGCGGCGGGAGGGGTGACCCAGTACTTC

abundance: NA
v_gene: TRBV5-1
d_gene: TRBD1
j_gene: TRBJ2-1
CDR3aa: CASSPSQQGVSYNEQFF
CDR3nt: TGCGCCAGCAGCCCGTCCCAACAGGGGGTTTCCTACAATGAGCAGTTCTTC

abundance: once
v_gene: TRBV5-1
d_gene: NA
j_gene: TRBJ2-7
CDR3aa: CASSLGQGGLEQYF
CDR3nt: TGCGCCAGCAGCTTGGGACAGGGAGGCCTCGAGCAGTACTTC

abundance: NA
v_gene: TRBV28
d_gene: NA
j_gene: TRBJ1-5
CDR3aa: CASSASQGSNQPQHF
CDR3nt: TGTGCCAGCAGTGCCTCCCAGGGGAGCAATCAGCCCCAGCATTTT

abundance: NA
v_gene: TRBV5-4
d_gene: TRBD1
j_gene: TRBJ1-1
CDR3aa: CASSLGGPERNTEAFF
CDR3nt: TGTGCCAGCAGCTTAGGGGGCCCCGAGCGGAACACTGAAGCTTTCTTT

abundance: NA
v_gene: TRBV21-1
d_gene: NA
j_gene: TRBJ2-1
CDR3aa: CASSETGSSYNEQFF
CDR3nt: TGTGCCAGCAGCGAAACAGGGTCTTCCTACAATGAGCAGTTCTTC

abundance: NA
v_gene: TRBV5-1
d_gene: TRBD2
j_gene: TRBJ2-3
CDR3aa: CASSLMREGTDTQYF
CDR3nt: TGCGCCAGCAGCTTGATGCGGGAGGGCACAGATACGCAGTATTTT

abundance: NA
v_gene: TRBV21-1
d_gene: NA
j_gene: TRBJ2-3
CDR3aa: CASSRGLAGDKVGTDTQYF
CDR3nt: TGTGCCAGCAGCCGCGGACTAGCGGGAGATAAAGTGGGCACAGATACGCAGTATTTT